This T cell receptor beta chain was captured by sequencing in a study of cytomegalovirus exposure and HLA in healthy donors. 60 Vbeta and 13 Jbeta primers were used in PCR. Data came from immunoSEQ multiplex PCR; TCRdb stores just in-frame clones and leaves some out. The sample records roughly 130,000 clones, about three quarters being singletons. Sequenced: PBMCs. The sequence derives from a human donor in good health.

The CDR3 loop reads CASSLVRGAITYEQYF. The CDR3 coding sequence is TGTGCCAGCAGCTTAGTTCGGGGGGCGATTACCTACGAGCAGTACTTC. V is TRBV7-9 and J is TRBJ2-7; possible D gene TRBD2, 7 bases. CDR3 length: 16 residues. Trimming cost V 1 base and J 2 bases, with 15 bases left between them. CDR1 and CDR2 (germline): SEHNR, FQNEAQ (reference sequence).